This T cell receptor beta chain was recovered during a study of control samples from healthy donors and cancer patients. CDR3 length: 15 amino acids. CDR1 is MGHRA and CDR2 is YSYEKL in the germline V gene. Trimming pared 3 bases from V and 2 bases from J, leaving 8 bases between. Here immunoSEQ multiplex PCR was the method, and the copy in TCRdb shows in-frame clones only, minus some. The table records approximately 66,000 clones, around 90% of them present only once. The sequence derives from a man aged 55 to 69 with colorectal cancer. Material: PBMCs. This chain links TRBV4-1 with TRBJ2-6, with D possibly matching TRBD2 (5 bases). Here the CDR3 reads CASSQVGAGANVLTF. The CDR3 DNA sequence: TGCGCCAGCAGCCAGGTCGGGGCTGGGGCCAACGTCCTGACTTTC.